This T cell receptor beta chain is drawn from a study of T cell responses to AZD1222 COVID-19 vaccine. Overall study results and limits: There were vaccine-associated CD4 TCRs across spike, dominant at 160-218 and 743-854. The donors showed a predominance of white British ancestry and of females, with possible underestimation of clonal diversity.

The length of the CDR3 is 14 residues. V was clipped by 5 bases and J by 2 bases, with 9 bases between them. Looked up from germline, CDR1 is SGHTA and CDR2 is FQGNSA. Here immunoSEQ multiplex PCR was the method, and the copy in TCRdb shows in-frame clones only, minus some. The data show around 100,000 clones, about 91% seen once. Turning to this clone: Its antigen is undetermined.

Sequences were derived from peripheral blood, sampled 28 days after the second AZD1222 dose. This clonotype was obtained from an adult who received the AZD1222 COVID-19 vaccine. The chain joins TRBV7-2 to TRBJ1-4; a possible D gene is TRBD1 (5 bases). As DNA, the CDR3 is TGTGCCAGCAGCCCCAGGGTGACTAATGAAAAACTGTTTTTT. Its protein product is CASSPRVTNEKLFF.